A single sample gave rise to the 18 T cell receptor beta chains below, sequenced in a study of cytomegalovirus exposure and HLA in healthy donors. Sequenced by immunoSEQ multiplex PCR; TCRdb stores in-frame clones only, minus some. The profile shows tens of thousands of clones, approximately 84% of them singletons. The sample taken for sequencing was PBMCs. All receptors come from a woman under 30 in good health and CMV-seropositive.

The rearrangement uses TRBV30 and TRBJ2-3; tentative D call: TRBD1 (5 bases). V lost 4 bases and J lost 4, with 9 bases in between. The CDR3 sequence is 12 residues long. Germline-derived CDR1 and CDR2 are GTSNPN and SVGIG (reference sequence). The CDR3 loop is CAWMKGPDTQYF. As DNA, the CDR3 is TGTGCCTGGATGAAGGGGCCAGATACGCAGTATTTT. The whole variable domain, filled in from reference TRBV30 and TRBJ2-3, reads SQTIHQWPATLVQPVGSPLSLECTVEGTSNPNLYWYRQAAGRGLQLLFYSVGIGQISSEVPQNLSASRPQDRQFILSSKKLLLSDSGFYLCAWMKGPDTQYFGPGTRLTVL.

J is TRBJ1-3 and V is TRBV7-2, with TRBD1 matching 9 bases. Trimming cost V 5 bases and J 3 bases; bases outside gene matches: 5. The CDR3 spans 15 residues. Germline V CDR1 and CDR2: SGHTA, FQGNSA. This CDR3 reads CASSVQGAGGNTIYF. CDR3 coding DNA: TGTGCCAGCAGCGTACAGGGGGCAGGTGGAAACACCATATATTTT.

J is TRBJ2-5 and V is TRBV10-1; no clear D. The CDR3 has 15 residues. The germline V gene has CDR1 WNHNN and CDR2 SYGVQD (reference sequence). V was pared by 4 bases and J by 2 bases, with 14 bases between. This chain's CDR3 is CASSASGHGQETQYF. CDR3 nucleotides: TGCGCCAGCAGTGCCTCTGGGCACGGACAAGAGACCCAGTACTTC.

This clone was found once. The chain employs TRBV19 and TRBJ1-5; perhaps TRBD1 as D (6 bases). Germline CDR1 LNHDA, CDR2 SQIVND (reference sequence). V was pared by 4 bases and J by 11 bases, with 12 bases between. The CDR3 sequence is 12 residues long. The CDR3 DNA reads as TGTGCCAGTAGTAGGGCCTCAGGGGCCCAGCATTTT. Translation gives CASSRASGAQHF.

The J gene is TRBJ2-3, the V gene TRBV6-1; D perhaps matches TRBD1 (5 bases). Looked up from germline, CDR1 is MNHNS and CDR2 is SASEGT. The CDR3 runs 12 residues. Deletions cut 3 bases from V and 7 bases from J, with 8 bases between. Here the CDR3 reads CASSDPGNTQYF. CDR3 bases: TGTGCCAGCAGTGACCCAGGGAATACGCAGTATTTT.

This clone was detected once. This rearrangement joins TRBV6-8 to TRBJ2-7, with 8 bases matching TRBD1. The CDR3 loop spans 14 amino acids. In germline, CDR1 is MNHGY, CDR2 SAAAGT. The V and J ends lost 7 bases and 7 bases, in that order; junction bases with no gene match: 12. The DNA for the CDR3 is TGTGCCAGCACCCCCCGGCAGGGGGCGGGAGAGCAGTACTTC. Its translation: CASTPRQGAGEQYF.

This clone came up a few times. The gene calls are TRBV6-4 and TRBJ2-2; TRBD1 is a possible D gene (5 bases). CDR1 is MRHNA, CDR2 SNTAGT, per germline. The CDR3 has 16 residues. Trimming took off 8 bases at V and 2 bases at J, with 18 bases between the two ends. Here the CDR3 DNA reads TGTGCCAGCTTACCCCGCCCCAGGGAAAACACCGGGGAGCTGTTTTTT. Amino acids: CASLPRPRENTGELFF.

V usage is TRBV7-9 and J usage is TRBJ2-5, with 8 bases that match TRBD1. The germline CDR1 and CDR2 sequences are SEHNR and FQNEAQ (reference sequence). V was clipped by 5 bases and J by 8 bases; unmatched bases: 13. This CDR3 is 15 amino acids long. The CDR3 nucleotides read TGTGCCAGCAGCCCATTAACCGGGACAGGCGTCACCCAGTACTTC. Amino acid sequence: CASSPLTGTGVTQYF.

The chain couples TRBV7-2 to TRBJ2-1, with 13 bases lining up with TRBD2. The length of the CDR3 is 17 residues. Germline-derived CDR1 and CDR2 are SGHTA and FQGNSA. V was pared by 5 bases and J by 0 bases, with 4 bases of the junction left unmatched. CDR3 bases: TGTGCCAGCAGCCGGACTAGCGGGGGCCACTCCTACAATGAGCAGTTCTTC. Protein product: CASSRTSGGHSYNEQFF.

The chain joins TRBV7-2 to TRBJ2-7; 7 nucleotides agree with TRBD1. Unmatched junction bases numbered 7, after V lost 2 bases and J lost 6 bases. CDR1 is SGHTA, CDR2 FQGNSA, per germline. This CDR3 region has 14 residues. For the CDR3, the DNA is TGTGCCAGCAGCTTACCTCACAGGGGATCCGAGCAGTACTTC. It is translated as CASSLPHRGSEQYF.

The genes are TRBV19 and TRBJ1-6; 10 positions agree with TRBD1. V dropped 3 bases and J dropped 8; count of bases not matched to a gene: 1. The CDR3 has 14 amino acids. The germline CDR1 and CDR2 sequences are LNHDA and SQIVND (reference sequence). The CDR3 loop reads CASSIGTGDSPLHF. The CDR3 region has the DNA TGTGCCAGTAGTATCGGGACAGGGGATTCACCCCTCCACTTT.

The rearrangement uses TRBV27 and TRBJ1-5; 8 nucleotides match TRBD1. CDR1 and CDR2 from the germline V gene are MNHEY and SMNVEV (reference sequence). The ends lost 9 bases at V and 4 bases at J; junction bases unmatched: 11. This CDR3 is 15 amino acids long. The CDR3 sequence: CARSPWTGWNQPQHF. The DNA for the CDR3 is TGTGCCAGGTCCCCGTGGACAGGGTGGAATCAGCCCCAGCATTTT.

The V gene is TRBV6-6, the J gene TRBJ1-2; a weak D match, TRBD1 (6 bases). CDR1 is MNHNY and CDR2 is SVGAGI in the germline V gene (reference sequence). This CDR3 is 14 amino acids long. Trimming pared 2 bases from V and 2 bases from J, leaving 9 bases between. For the CDR3, the DNA is TGTGCCAGCAGTTACGGACAGCCAAACTATGGCTACACCTTC. This codes for CASSYGQPNYGYTF.

The chain combines TRBV4-2 with TRBJ1-2; no reliable D call. Trimming took off 0 bases at V and 7 bases at J, with 12 bases between the two ends. Germline V gives CDR1 LGHNA, CDR2 YNFKEQ. The CDR3 length is 14 residues. The CDR3 sequence: CASSQDGPGSGYTF. DNA for the CDR3: TGTGCCAGCAGCCAAGATGGCCCCGGGAGTGGCTACACCTTC.

The CDR3 region is CASSLAQTYEQYF. The CDR3 DNA reads as TGCGCCAGCAGCTTGGCCCAGACCTACGAGCAGTACTTC. The V gene is TRBV5-1, the J gene TRBJ2-7, with D hard to call. CDR3 size: 13 residues. The V gene's germline CDR1 is SGHRS and CDR2 YFSETQ. Between the trimmed V and J ends, which lost 0 bases and 2 bases, there was a span of 6 bases.

The rearrangement links TRBV13 to TRBJ1-5; D may be TRBD1 (5 bases). The CDR3 consists of 15 residues. Germline V lookup: CDR1 PRHDT, CDR2 FYEKMQ (reference sequence). Deletions cut 1 base from V and 6 bases from J, with 13 bases between. The CDR3 region is CASSLAAGWAQPQHF. As DNA, the CDR3 is TGTGCCAGCAGCTTAGCGGCAGGGTGGGCTCAGCCCCAGCATTTT.

The genes are TRBV5-4 and TRBJ1-1, with a weak D call TRBD1 (5 bases). Germline-derived CDR1 and CDR2 are SGHNT and YYREEE (reference sequence). V dropped 4 bases and J dropped 0 bases, with 13 bases sitting between them. The CDR3 totals 15 residues. The CDR3 DNA follows: TGTGCCAGCAGCGCTAACAGGTGGATGAACACTGAAGCTTTCTTT. Its protein is CASSANRWMNTEAFF.

J is TRBJ1-1 and V is TRBV6-4; D is undetermined. V lost 5 bases and J lost 0, with 16 bases in between. The CDR3 spans 16 residues. Germline V gene sequence: CDR1 MRHNA, CDR2 SNTAGT. CDR3 region: CASSPARLIMNTEAFF. The DNA of the CDR3 is TGTGCCAGCAGTCCCGCTCGACTGATCATGAACACTGAAGCTTTCTTT.